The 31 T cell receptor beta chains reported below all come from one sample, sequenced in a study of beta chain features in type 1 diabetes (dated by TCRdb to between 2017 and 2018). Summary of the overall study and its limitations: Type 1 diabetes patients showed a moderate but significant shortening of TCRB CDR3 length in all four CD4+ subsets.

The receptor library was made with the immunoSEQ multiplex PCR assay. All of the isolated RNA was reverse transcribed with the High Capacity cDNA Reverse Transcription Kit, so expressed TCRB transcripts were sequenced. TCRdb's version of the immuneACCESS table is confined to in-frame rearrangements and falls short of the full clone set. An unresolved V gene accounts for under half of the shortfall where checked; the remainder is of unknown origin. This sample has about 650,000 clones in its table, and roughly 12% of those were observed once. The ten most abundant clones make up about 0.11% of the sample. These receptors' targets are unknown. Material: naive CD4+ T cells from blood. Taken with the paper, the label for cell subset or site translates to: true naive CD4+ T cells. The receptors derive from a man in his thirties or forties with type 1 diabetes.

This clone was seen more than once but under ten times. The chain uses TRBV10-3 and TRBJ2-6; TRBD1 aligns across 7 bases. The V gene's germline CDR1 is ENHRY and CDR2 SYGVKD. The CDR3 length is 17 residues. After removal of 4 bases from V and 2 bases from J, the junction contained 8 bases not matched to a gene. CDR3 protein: CAISGTGDRTGANVLTF. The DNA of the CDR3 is TGTGCCATCAGTGGTACAGGGGATAGAACTGGGGCCAACGTCCTGACTTTC.

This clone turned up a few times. The CDR3 region is CASSLQTTDTQYF. Written as DNA, the CDR3 is TGCGCCAGCAGCCTGCAAACGACAGATACGCAGTATTTT. J is TRBJ2-3 and V is TRBV5-1; D remains ambiguous. Trimming cost V 4 bases and J 3 bases, with 9 bases left between them. Germline loops: CDR1 SGHRS, CDR2 YFSETQ. The CDR3 consists of 13 residues.

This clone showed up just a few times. This chain's CDR3 is CSVGTSDSGELFF. The CDR3 nucleotides read TGCAGCGTTGGTACTAGCGATAGCGGGGAGCTGTTTTTT. The chain is built from TRBV29-1 and TRBJ2-2, with TRBD2 matching over 7 bases. CDR1 and CDR2 from the germline V gene are SQVTM and ANQGSEA. Trimming cost V 4 bases and J 7 bases; bases outside gene matches: 6. The CDR3 extends over 13 amino acids.

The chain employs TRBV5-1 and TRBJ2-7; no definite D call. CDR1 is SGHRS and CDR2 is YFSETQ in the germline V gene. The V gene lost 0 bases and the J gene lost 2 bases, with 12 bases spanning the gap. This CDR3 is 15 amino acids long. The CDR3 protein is CASSLDPPGPYEQYF. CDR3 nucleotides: TGCGCCAGCAGCTTGGACCCCCCTGGCCCCTACGAGCAGTACTTC.

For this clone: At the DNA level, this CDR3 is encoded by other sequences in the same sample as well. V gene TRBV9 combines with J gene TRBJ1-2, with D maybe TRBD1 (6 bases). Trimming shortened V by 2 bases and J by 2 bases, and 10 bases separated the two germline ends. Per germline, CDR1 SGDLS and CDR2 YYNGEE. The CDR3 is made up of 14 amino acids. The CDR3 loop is CASSVGTGNYGYTF. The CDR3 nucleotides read TGTGCCAGCAGCGTGGGCACAGGGAACTATGGCTACACCTTC.

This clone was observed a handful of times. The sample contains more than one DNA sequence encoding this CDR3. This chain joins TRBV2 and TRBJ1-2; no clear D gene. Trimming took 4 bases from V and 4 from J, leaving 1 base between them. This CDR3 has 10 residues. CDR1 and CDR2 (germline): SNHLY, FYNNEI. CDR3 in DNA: TGTGCCAGCAGTGGCTATGGCTACACCTTC. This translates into CASSGYGYTF.

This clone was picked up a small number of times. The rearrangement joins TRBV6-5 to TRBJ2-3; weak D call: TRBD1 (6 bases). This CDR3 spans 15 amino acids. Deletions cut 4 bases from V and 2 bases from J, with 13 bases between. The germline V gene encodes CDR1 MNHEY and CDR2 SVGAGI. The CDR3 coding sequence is TGTGCCAGCAGTTTACAGGGTGTGCACACAGATACGCAGTATTTT. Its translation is CASSLQGVHTDTQYF.

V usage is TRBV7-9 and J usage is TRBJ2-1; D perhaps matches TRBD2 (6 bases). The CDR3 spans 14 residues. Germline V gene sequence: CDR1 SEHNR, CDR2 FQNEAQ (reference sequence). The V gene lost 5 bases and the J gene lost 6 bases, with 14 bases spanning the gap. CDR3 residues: CASSAGLSVNEQFF. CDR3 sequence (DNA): TGTGCCAGCAGCGCGGGACTCTCTGTCAATGAGCAGTTCTTC. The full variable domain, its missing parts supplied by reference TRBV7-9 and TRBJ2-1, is DTGVSQNPRHKITKRGQNVTFRCDPISEHNRLYWYRQTLGQGPEFLTYFQNEAQLEKSRLLSDRFSAERPKGSFSTLEIQRTEQGDSAMYLCASSAGLSVNEQFFGPGTRLTVL.

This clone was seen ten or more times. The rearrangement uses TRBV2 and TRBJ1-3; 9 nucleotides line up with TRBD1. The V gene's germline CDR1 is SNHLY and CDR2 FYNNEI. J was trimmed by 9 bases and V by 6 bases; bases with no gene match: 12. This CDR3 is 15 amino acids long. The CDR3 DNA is TGTGCCAGCAGGGCCGGACAGGGGCCGGAAAGCACCATATATTTT. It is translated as CASRAGQGPESTIYF.

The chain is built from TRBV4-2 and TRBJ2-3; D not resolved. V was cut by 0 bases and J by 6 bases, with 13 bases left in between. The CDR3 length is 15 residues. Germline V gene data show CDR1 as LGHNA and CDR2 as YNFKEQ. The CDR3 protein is CASSQDRPSMDTQYF. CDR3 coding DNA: TGTGCCAGCAGCCAAGATAGGCCTTCAATGGATACGCAGTATTTT.

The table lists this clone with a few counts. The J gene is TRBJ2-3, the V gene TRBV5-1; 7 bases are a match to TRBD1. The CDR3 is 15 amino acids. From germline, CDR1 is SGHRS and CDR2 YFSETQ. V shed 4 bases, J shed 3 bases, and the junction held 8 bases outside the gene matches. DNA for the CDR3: TGCGCCAGCAGCGGAGACAGGGAGAGAACAGATACGCAGTATTTT. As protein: CASSGDRERTDTQYF.

DNA for the CDR3: TGTGCCAGCAGCTTTGGACTAGCGGGTCGAGAGACCCAGTACTTC. Translating gives CASSFGLAGRETQYF. The chain recombines TRBV11-2 with TRBJ2-5, with TRBD2 matching over 11 bases. The ends lost 3 bases at V and 4 bases at J; junction bases unmatched: 4. This CDR3 is 15 amino acids long. The germline CDR1 and CDR2 sequences are SGHAT and FQNNGV. Full variable domain (outside the CDR3, taken from reference TRBV11-2 and TRBJ2-5): EAGVAQSPRYKIIEKRQSVAFWCNPISGHATLYWYQQILGQGPKLLIQFQNNGVVDDSQLPKDRFSAERLKGVDSTLKIQPAKLEDSAVYLCASSFGLAGRETQYFGPGTRLLVL.

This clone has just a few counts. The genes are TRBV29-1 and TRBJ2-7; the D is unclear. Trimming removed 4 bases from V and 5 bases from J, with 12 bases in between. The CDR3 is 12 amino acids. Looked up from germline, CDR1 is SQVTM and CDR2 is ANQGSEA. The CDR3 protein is CSVGQRSHEQYF. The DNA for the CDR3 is TGCAGCGTTGGGCAGCGTAGCCACGAGCAGTACTTC.

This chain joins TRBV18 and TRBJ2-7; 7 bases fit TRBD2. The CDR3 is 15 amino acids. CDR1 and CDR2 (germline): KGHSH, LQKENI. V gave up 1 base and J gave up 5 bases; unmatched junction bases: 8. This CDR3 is CASSPRGRGNNEQYF. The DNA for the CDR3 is TGTGCCAGCTCACCACGGGGGAGGGGAAATAACGAGCAGTACTTC.

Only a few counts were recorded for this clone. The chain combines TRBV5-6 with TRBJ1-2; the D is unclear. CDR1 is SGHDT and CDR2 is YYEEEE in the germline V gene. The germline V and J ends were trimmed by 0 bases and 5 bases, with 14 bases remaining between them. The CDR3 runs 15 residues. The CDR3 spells CASSLGSRTEYGYTF. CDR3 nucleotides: TGTGCCAGCAGCTTGGGAAGTCGGACGGAGTATGGCTACACCTTC.

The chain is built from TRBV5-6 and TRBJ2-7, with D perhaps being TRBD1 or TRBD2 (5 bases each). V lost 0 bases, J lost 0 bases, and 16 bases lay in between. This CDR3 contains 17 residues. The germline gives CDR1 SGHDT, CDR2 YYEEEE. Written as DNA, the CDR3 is TGTGCCAGCAGCTTGGCCGTGGGGACCCAACTCTCCTACGAGCAGTACTTC. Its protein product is CASSLAVGTQLSYEQYF.

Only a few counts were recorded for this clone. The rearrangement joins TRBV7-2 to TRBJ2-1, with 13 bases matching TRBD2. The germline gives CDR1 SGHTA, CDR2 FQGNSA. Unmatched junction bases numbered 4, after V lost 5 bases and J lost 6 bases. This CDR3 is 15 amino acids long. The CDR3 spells CASSRGTSGVNEQFF. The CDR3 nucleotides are TGTGCCAGCAGCCGCGGGACTAGCGGGGTCAATGAGCAGTTCTTC.

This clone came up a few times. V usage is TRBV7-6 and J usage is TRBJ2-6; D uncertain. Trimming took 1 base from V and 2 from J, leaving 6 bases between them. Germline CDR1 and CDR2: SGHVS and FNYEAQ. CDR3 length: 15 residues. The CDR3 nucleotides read TGTGCCAGCAGCTTAGATCGGGCTGGGGCCAACGTCCTGACTTTC. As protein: CASSLDRAGANVLTF.

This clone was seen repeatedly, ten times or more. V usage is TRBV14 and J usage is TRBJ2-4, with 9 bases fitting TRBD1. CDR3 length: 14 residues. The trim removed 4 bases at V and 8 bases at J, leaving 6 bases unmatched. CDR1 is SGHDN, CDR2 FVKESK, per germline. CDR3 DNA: TGTGCCAGCAGCCTGCAGGACAGGGGACACATTCAGTACTTC. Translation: CASSLQDRGHIQYF. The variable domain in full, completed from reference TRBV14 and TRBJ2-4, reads EAGVTQFPSHSVIEKGQTVTLRCDPISGHDNLYWYRRVMGKEIKFLLHFVKESKQDESGMPNNRFLAERTGGTYSTLKVQPAELEDSGVYFCASSLQDRGHIQYFGAGTRLSVL.

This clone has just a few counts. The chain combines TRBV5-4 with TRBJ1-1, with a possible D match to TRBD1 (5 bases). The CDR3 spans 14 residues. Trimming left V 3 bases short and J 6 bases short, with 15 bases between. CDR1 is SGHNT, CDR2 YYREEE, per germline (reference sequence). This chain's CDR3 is CASSSQGRVAEAFF. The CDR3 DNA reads TGTGCCAGCAGCTCTCAGGGCAGGGTTGCTGAAGCTTTCTTT.

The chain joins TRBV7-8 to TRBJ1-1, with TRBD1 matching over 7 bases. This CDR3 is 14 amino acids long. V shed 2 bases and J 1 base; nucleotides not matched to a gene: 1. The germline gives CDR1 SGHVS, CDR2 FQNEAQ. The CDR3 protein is CASSLQGGNTEAFF. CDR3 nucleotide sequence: TGTGCCAGCAGCTTACAGGGGGGGAACACTGAAGCTTTCTTT.

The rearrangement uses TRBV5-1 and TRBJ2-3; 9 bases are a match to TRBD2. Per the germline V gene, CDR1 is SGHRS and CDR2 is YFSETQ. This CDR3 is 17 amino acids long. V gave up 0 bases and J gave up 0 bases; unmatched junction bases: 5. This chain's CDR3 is CASSLGLADLSTDTQYF. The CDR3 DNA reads TGCGCCAGCAGCTTGGGACTAGCGGACTTAAGCACAGATACGCAGTATTTT.

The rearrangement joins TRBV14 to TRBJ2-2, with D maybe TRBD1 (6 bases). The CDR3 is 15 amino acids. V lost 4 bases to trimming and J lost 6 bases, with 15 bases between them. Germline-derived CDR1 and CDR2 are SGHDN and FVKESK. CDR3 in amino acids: CASSPDRIGSGELFF. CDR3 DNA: TGTGCCAGCAGCCCTGACAGGATCGGGTCCGGGGAGCTGTTTTTT.

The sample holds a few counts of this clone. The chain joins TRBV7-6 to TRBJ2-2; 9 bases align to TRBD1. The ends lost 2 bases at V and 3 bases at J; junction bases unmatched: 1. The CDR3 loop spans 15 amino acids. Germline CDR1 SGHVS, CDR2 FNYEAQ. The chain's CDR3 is CASSLRTGDTGELFF. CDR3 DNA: TGTGCCAGCAGCTTACGGACAGGGGACACCGGGGAGCTGTTTTTT.

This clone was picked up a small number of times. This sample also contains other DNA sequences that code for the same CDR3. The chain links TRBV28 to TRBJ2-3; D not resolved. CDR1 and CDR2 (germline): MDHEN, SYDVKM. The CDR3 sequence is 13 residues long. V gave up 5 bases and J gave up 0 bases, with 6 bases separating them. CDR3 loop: CASSPASTDTQYF. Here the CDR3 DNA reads TGTGCCAGCAGTCCCGCCAGCACAGATACGCAGTATTTT.

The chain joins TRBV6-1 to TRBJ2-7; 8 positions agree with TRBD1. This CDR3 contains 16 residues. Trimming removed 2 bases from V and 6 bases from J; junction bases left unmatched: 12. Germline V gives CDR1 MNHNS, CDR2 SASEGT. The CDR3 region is CASSEPARGPWSEQYF. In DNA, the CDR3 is TGTGCCAGCAGTGAACCCGCCAGGGGGCCATGGAGCGAGCAGTACTTC.

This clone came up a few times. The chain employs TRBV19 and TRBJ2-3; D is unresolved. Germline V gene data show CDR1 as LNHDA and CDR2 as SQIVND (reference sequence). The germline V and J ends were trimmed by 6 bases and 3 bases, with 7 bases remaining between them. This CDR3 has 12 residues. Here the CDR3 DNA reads TGTGCCAGTAGCCCTAATACAGATACGCAGTATTTT. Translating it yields CASSPNTDTQYF. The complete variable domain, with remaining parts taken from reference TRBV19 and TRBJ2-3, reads DGGITQSPKYLFRKEGQNVTLSCEQNLNHDAMYWYRQDPGQGLRLIYYSQIVNDFQKGDIAEGYSVSREKKESFPLTVTSAQKNPTAFYLCASSPNTDTQYFGPGTRLTVL.

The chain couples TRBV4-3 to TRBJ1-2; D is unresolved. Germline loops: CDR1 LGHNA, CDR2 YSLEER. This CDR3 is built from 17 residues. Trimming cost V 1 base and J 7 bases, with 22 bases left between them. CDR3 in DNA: TGCGCCAGCAGCCAAGCGTGGAGCCCGGATAAAGCGGGTGGCTACACCTTC. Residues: CASSQAWSPDKAGGYTF.

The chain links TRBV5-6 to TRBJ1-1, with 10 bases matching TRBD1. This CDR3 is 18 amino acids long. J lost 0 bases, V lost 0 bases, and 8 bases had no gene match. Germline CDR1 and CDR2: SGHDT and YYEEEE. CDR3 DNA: TGTGCCAGCAGCTTGGCCTATGGACAGGGGGTTTTGAACACTGAAGCTTTCTTT. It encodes CASSLAYGQGVLNTEAFF. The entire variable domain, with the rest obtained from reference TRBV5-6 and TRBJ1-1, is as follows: DAGVTQSPTHLIKTRGQQVTLRCSPKSGHDTVSWYQQALGQGPQFIFQYYEEEERQRGNFPDRFSGHQFPNYSSELNVNALLLGDSALYLCASSLAYGQGVLNTEAFFGQGTRLTVV.

CDR3 coding DNA: TGTGCCAGCAGAGGGCCTTATAGCAATCAGCCCCAGCATTTT. It codes for CASRGPYSNQPQHF. The chain employs TRBV5-5 and TRBJ1-5; D is unresolved. Germline V lookup: CDR1 SGHKS, CDR2 YYEKEE (reference sequence). The CDR3 is made up of 14 amino acids. The ends were cut back, 5 bases at V and 0 bases at J, with 9 bases in the middle.

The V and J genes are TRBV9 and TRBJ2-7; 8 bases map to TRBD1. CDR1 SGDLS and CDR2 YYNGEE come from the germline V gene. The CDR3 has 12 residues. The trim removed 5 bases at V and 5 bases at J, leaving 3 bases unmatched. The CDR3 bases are TGTGCCAGCAGTAGACAGGGGAACGAGCAGTACTTC. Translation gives CASSRQGNEQYF.